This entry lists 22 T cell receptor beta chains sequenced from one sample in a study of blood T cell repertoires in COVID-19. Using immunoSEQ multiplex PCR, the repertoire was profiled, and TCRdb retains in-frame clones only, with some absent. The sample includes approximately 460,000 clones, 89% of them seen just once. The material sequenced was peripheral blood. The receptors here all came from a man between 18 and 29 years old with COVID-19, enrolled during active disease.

As DNA, the CDR3 is TGTGCCAGCAGCCCACCCGGGGGGTCCGGGGAGCTGTTTTTT. This codes for CASSPPGGSGELFF. The chain has TRBV7-9 and TRBJ2-2; 7 bases align to TRBD2. The CDR3 runs 14 residues. Germline V gene lookup returns CDR1 SEHNR and CDR2 FQNEAQ (reference sequence). V was pared by 5 bases and J by 6 bases, with 6 bases of the junction left unmatched.

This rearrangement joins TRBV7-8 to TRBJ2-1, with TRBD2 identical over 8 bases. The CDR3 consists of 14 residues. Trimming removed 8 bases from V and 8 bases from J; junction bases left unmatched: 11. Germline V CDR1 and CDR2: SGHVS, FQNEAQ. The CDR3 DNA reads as TGTGCCAGCGGCCAAGCGGGAGAAGGCGATGAGCAGTTCTTC. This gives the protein CASGQAGEGDEQFF.

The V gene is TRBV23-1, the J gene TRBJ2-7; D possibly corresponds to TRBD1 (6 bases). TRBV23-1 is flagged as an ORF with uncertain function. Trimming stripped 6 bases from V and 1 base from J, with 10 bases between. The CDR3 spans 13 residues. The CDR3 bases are TGCGCCAGCAGAAGGGGACATTCCTACGAGCAGTACTTC. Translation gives CASRRGHSYEQYF.

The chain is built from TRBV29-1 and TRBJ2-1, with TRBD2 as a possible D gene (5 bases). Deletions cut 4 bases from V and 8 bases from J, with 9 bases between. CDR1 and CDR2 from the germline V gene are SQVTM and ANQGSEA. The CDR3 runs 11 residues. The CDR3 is CSVGENHEQFF. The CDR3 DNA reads TGCAGCGTTGGGGAGAACCATGAGCAGTTCTTC.

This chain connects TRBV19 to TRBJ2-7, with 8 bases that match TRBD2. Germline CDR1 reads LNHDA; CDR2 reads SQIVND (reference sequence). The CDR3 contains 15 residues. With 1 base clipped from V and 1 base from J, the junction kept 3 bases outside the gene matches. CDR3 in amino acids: CASSIVAGPSYEQYF. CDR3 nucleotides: TGTGCCAGTAGTATAGTAGCGGGACCTTCCTACGAGCAGTACTTC. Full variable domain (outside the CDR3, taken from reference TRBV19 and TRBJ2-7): DGGITQSPKYLFRKEGQNVTLSCEQNLNHDAMYWYRQDPGQGLRLIYYSQIVNDFQKGDIAEGYSVSREKKESFPLTVTSAQKNPTAFYLCASSIVAGPSYEQYFGPGTRLTVT.

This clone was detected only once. The DNA of the CDR3 is TGCGCCAGCAGCTCAGGCGACAGGGGAGGCTACACCTTC. Its translation is CASSSGDRGGYTF. J is TRBJ1-2 and V is TRBV5-1, with TRBD1 identical over 8 bases. Germline V gene sequence: CDR1 SGHRS, CDR2 YFSETQ. This CDR3 has 13 amino acids. After removal of 3 bases from V and 8 bases from J, the junction contained 6 bases not matched to a gene.

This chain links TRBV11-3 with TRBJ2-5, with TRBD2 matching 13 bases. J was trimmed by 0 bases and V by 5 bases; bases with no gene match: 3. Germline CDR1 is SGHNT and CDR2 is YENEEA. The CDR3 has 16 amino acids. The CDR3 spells CASSPGTSGNQETQYF. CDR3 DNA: TGTGCCAGCAGCCCGGGGACTAGCGGGAACCAAGAGACCCAGTACTTC.

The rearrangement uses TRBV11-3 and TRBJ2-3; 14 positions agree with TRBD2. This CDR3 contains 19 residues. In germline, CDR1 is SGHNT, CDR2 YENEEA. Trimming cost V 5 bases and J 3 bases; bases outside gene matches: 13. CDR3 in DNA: TGTGCCAGCAGCACCGACAGAATCAGACTAGCGGGGGGGACAGATACGCAGTATTTT. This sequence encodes CASSTDRIRLAGGTDTQYF. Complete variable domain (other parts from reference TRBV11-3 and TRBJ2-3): EAGVVQSPRYKIIEKKQPVAFWCNPISGHNTLYWYLQNLGQGPELLIRYENEEAVDDSQLPKDRFSAERLKGVDSTLKIQPAELGDSAVYLCASSTDRIRLAGGTDTQYFGPGTRLTVL.

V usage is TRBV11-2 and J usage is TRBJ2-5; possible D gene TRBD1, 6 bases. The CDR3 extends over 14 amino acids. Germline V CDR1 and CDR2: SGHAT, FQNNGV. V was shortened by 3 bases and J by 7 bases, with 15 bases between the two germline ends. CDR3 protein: CASSFFTGKGTQYF. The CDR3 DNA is TGTGCCAGCAGCTTTTTCACAGGGAAAGGGACCCAGTACTTC.

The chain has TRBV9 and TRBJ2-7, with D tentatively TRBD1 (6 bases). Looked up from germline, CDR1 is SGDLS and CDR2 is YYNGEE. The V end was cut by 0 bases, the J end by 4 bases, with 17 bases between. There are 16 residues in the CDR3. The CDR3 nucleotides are TGTGCCAGCAGCGTAGCCGAAAGGGACATCATATACGAGCAGTACTTC. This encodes CASSVAERDIIYEQYF.

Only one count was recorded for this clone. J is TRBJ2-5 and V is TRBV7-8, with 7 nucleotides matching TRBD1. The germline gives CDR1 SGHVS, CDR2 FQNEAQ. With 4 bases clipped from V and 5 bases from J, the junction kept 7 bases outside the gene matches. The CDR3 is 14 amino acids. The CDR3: CASSSTGSQETQYF. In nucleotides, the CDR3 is TGTGCCAGCAGCTCGACAGGGTCACAGGAGACCCAGTACTTC.

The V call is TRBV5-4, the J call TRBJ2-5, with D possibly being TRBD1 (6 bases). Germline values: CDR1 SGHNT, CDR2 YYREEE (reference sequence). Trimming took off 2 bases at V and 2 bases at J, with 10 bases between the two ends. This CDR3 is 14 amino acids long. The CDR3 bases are TGTGCCAGCAGCTTCGGGACACGACAAGAGACCCAGTACTTC. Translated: CASSFGTRQETQYF.

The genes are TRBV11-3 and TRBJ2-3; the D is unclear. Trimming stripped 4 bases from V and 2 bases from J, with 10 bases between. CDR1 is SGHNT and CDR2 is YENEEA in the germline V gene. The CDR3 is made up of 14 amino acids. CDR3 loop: CASSSPDFTDTQYF. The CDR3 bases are TGTGCCAGCAGCTCTCCAGATTTCACAGATACGCAGTATTTT.

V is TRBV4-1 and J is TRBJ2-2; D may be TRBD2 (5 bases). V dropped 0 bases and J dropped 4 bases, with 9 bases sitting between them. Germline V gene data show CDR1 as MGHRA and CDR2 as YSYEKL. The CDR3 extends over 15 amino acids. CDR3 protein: CASSQDPAATGELFF. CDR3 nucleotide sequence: TGCGCCAGCAGCCAAGATCCAGCGGCCACCGGGGAGCTGTTTTTT.

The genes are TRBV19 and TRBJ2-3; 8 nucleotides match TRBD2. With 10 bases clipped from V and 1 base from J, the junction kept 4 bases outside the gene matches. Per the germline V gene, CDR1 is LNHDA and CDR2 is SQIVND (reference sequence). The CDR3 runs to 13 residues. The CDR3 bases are TGTGCCACCCGAGCGGGAGGCACAGATACGCAGTATTTT. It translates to CATRAGGTDTQYF.

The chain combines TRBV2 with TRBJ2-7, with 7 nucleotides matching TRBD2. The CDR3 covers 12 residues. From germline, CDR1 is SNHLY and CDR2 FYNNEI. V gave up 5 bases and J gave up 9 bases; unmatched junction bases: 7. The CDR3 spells CASSPGGGVQYF. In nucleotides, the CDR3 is TGTGCCAGCAGTCCGGGGGGAGGGGTGCAGTACTTC. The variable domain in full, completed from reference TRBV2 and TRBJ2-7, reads EPEVTQTPSHQVTQMGQEVILRCVPISNHLYFYWYRQILGQKVEFLVSFYNNEISEKSEIFDDQFSVERPDGSNFTLKIRSTKLEDSAMYFCASSPGGGVQYFGPGTRLTVT.

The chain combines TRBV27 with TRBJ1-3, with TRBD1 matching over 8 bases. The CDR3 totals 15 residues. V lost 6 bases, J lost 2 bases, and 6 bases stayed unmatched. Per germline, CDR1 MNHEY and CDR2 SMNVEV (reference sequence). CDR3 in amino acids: CASSPDRGAGNTIYF. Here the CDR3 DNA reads TGTGCCAGCAGCCCCGACAGGGGCGCTGGAAACACCATATATTTT.

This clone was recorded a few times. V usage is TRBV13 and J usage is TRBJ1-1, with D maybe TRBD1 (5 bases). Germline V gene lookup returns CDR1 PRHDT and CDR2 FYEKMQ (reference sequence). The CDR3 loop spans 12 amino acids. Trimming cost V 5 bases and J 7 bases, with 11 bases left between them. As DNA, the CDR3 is TGTGCCAGCAGCGCCTTCGACAGTGAAGCTTTCTTT. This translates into CASSAFDSEAFF. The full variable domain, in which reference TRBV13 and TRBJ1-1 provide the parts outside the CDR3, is AAGVIQSPRHLIKEKRETATLKCYPIPRHDTVYWYQQGPGQDPQFLISFYEKMQSDKGSIPDRFSAQQFSDYHSELNMSSLELGDSALYFCASSAFDSEAFFGQGTRLTVV.

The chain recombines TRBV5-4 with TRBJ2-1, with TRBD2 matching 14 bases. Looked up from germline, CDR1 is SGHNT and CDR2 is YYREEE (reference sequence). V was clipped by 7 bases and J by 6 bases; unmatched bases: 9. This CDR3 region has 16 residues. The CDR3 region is CASSSVGTSGSNEQFF. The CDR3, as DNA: TGTGCCAGCTCGTCCGTGGGGACTAGCGGGAGCAATGAGCAGTTCTTC.

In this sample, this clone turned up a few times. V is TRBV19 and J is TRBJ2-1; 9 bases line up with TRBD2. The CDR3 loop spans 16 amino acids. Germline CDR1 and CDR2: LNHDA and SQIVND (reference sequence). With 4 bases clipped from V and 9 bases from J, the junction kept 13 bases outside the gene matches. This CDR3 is CASSTGTSSFYGEQFF. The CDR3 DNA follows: TGTGCCAGTAGTACCGGGACTAGCTCCTTCTACGGTGAGCAGTTCTTC.

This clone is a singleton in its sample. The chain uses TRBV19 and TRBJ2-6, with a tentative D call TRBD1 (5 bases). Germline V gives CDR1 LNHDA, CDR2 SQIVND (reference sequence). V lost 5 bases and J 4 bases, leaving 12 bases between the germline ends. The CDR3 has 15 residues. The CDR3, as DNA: TGTGCCAGTAGTTCGCGGACAACAGGGGCCAACGTCCTGACTTTC. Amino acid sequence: CASSSRTTGANVLTF.

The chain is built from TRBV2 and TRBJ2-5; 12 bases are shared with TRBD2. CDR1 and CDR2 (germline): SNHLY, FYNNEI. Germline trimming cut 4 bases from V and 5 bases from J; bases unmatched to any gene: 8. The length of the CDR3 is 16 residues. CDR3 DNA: TGTGCCAGCAGTGGGTCACTAGCGGGGGGAGTCGAGACCCAGTACTTC. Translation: CASSGSLAGGVETQYF.